A selection of T cell receptor beta chains follows, all from one sample in a study of shared clonotypes between healthy human individuals. Measured with immunoSEQ multiplex PCR; TCRdb has only the in-frame clones, and not every one. The data hold over a million clones, with approximately 80% observed a single time. The sample taken for sequencing was memory CD4+ T cells from PBMCs. Receptor source: a man aged 18 to 29 in good health. Some clones in this sample may be carry-over from other donors' samples. Both conserved end residues are part of each CDR3. The D gene is left open where the match is weak. Clone size is shown for a subset of rows, as once, few, many or a class of expanded clone.

TRBD2,14,TRBV6-5,-,TRBJ2-1,TGTGCCAGCAGTTACCGGGGGGGGTCCAATGAGCAGTTCTTC,CASSYRGGSNEQFF
-,15,TRBV2,-,TRBJ1-1,TGTGCCAGCAGCCCCGAGCAGGGTCGGAACACTGAAGCTTTCTTT,CASSPEQGRNTEAFF
TRBD1,14,TRBV28,-,TRBJ2-2,TGTGCCAGCTTGAGCCAGGGGGCTGGCGGGGAGCTGTTTTTT,CASLSQGAGGELFF
TRBD1,14,TRBV27,-,TRBJ2-3,TGTGCCAGCAGGAGGGACAGGGATGGAGATACGCAGTATTTT,CASRRDRDGDTQYF
TRBD1,16,TRBV19,-,TRBJ2-7,TGTGCCAGTAGTTCCCGACAGGGACAGGGGATACACGAGCAGTACTTC,CASSSRQGQGIHEQYF
-,15,TRBV9,-,TRBJ2-3,TGTGCCAGCAGCCCCAGCGGAACTAGCACAGATACGCAGTATTTT,CASSPSGTSTDTQYF
TRBD2,15,TRBV7-3,-,TRBJ2-3,TGTGCCAGCAGCTTAACTAGCGGGAGGACAGATACGCAGTATTTT,CASSLTSGRTDTQYF
-,12,TRBV14,once,TRBJ2-7,TGTGCCAGCAGCCTTAACAGGGAGTCCGCGTACTTC,CASSLNRESAYF
-,16,TRBV5-1,-,TRBJ2-3,TGCGCCAGCAGCTTCGTGGTTGCGGGGAGCACAGATACGCAGTATTTT,CASSFVVAGSTDTQYF
-,17,TRBV9,-,TRBJ2-1,TGTGCCAGCAGCGTAGGGGTGCGGGGAAGCTCCTACAATGAGCAGTTCTTC,CASSVGVRGSSYNEQFF
-,16,TRBV28,-,TRBJ2-6,TGTGCCAGCACCAGTTGGGCCGGCTCTGGGGCCAACGTCCTGACTTTC,CASTSWAGSGANVLTF
-,14,TRBV7-3,-,TRBJ2-5,TGTGCCAGCAGCTTGGGCTCCCCCGGGGAGACCCAGTACTTC,CASSLGSPGETQYF
TRBD2,18,TRBV5-1,-,TRBJ2-1,TGCGCCAGCAGCTCTCAGGTCATAGGCGGGAGGCTGCGCGGAGAGCAGTTCTTC,CASSSQVIGGRLRGEQFF
-,14,TRBV6-6,-,TRBJ2-7,TGTGCCAGCAGTTTTCCGGGCGGTTCCTACGAGCAGTACTTC,CASSFPGGSYEQYF
-,17,TRBV7-6,-,TRBJ2-7,TGTGCCAGCAGCTCCTACTACGGGGAGGAGTCCTCCTACGAGCAGTACTTC,CASSSYYGEESSYEQYF
-,13,TRBV6-1,-,TRBJ1-1,TGTGCCAGCAGTGAGGAACAGGGAATTGGAGCTTTCTTT,CASSEEQGIGAFF
-,12,TRBV27,-,TRBJ2-4,TGTGCCAGCAGTCGAGCCAAAAACATTCAGTACTTC,CASSRAKNIQYF
TRBD2,16,TRBV11-2,-,TRBJ2-1,TGTGCCAGCAGCACCCGACTAGCGGGAAGGGGCAATGAGCAGTTCTTC,CASSTRLAGRGNEQFF
-,14,TRBV7-2,-,TRBJ2-7,TGTGCCAGCAGCTTTATAACCCCCGGGACCGAGCAGTACTTC,CASSFITPGTEQYF
TRBD1,16,TRBV29-1,-,TRBJ1-2,TGCAGCGTTGAACCGGCTTTGACCGGGACAGGATATGGCTACACCTTC,CSVEPALTGTGYGYTF
TRBD2,13,TRBV30,-,TRBJ2-3,TGTGCCTGGGGGGGACTACAGGTAGATACGCAGTATTTT,CAWGGLQVDTQYF
-,15,TRBV6-1,-,TRBJ2-7,TGTGCCAGCAGTAAGCACCGGGACACCTCCTACGAGCAGTACTTC,CASSKHRDTSYEQYF
TRBD1,15,TRBV10-3,-,TRBJ1-3,TGTGCCATCAGTGAGCCGGACAGGGAAAGAAACACCATATATTTT,CAISEPDRERNTIYF
TRBD1,15,TRBV7-2,-,TRBJ1-2,TGTGCCAGCAGCGCGGGGGACAGGCTACCGTATGGCTACACCTTC,CASSAGDRLPYGYTF
-,15,TRBV6-1,-,TRBJ1-1,TGTGCCAGCAGTCCGCGGGCCATAATGAACGCTGAAGCTTTCTTT,CASSPRAIMNAEAFF
-,15,TRBV19,-,TRBJ2-7,TGTGCCACCGCCCCTCGGGACAAACTATCCTACGAGCAGTACTTC,CATAPRDKLSYEQYF
-,15,TRBV5-1,-,TRBJ2-6,TGCGCCAGCAGCCTCCTCTCAACTGGGGCCAACGTCCTGACTTTC,CASSLLSTGANVLTF
-,15,TRBV9,-,TRBJ2-7,TGTGCCAGCAGCGTAGCGGCTAGCGAAACCTACGAGCAGTACTTC,CASSVAASETYEQYF
-,16,TRBV4-3,-,TRBJ2-1,TGCGCCAGCAGCCAAGCCGGGACCTACCTTTACAATGAGCAGTTCTTC,CASSQAGTYLYNEQFF
TRBD1,14,TRBV7-2,-,TRBJ2-5,TGTGCCAGCAGTTCACAGGGGGCTGGGGAGACCCAGTACTTC,CASSSQGAGETQYF
TRBD2,16,TRBV7-8,-,TRBJ2-1,TGTGCCAGCAGCTTCTGGAAGGTAGCGGGCCACAATGAGCAGTTCTTC,CASSFWKVAGHNEQFF
-,14,TRBV7-2,-,TRBJ2-3,TGTGCCAGCAGCTGGGGGGGGGCGACAGATACGCAGTATTTT,CASSWGGATDTQYF
TRBD2,13,TRBV6-6,-,TRBJ2-1,TGTGCCAGCAGGACTAGCGGGGACAATGAGCAGTTCTTC,CASRTSGDNEQFF
-,17,TRBV5-8,once,TRBJ1-5,TGTGCCAGCAGCCAGACTGAGAGTTCATATAGCAATCAGCCCCAGCATTTT,CASSQTESSYSNQPQHF
TRBD2,16,TRBV7-3,-,TRBJ2-3,TGTGCCAGCAGCTTAGGACTAGCGTCTAGCACAGATACGCAGTATTTT,CASSLGLASSTDTQYF